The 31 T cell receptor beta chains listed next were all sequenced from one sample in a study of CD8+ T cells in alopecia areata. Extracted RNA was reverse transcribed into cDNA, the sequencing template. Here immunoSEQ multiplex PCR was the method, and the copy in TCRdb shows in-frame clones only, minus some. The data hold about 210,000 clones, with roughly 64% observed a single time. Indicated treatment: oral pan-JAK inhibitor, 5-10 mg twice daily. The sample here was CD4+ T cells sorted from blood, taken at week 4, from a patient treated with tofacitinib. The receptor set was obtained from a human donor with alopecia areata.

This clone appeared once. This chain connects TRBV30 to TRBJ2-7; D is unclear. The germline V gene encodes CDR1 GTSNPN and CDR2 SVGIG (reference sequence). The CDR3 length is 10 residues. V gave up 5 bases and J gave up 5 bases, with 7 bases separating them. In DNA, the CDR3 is TGTGCCTGGGGCTCTAACGAGCAGTACTTC. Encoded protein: CAWGSNEQYF.

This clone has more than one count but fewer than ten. CDR3 in DNA: TGTGCCAGCAGCCGAGGAGAAATTGATGGCTACACCTTC. It translates to CASSRGEIDGYTF. This rearrangement joins TRBV9 to TRBJ1-2; no definite D call. The germline V gene encodes CDR1 SGDLS and CDR2 YYNGEE. The V and J ends lost 4 bases and 6 bases respectively, with 13 bases between them. The CDR3 runs to 13 residues.

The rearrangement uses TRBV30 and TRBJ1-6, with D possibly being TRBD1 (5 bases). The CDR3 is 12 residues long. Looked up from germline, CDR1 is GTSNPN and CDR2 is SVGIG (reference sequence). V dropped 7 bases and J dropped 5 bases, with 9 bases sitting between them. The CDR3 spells CASGLNNSPLHF. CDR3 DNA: TGTGCCTCGGGGCTCAATAATTCACCCCTCCACTTT.

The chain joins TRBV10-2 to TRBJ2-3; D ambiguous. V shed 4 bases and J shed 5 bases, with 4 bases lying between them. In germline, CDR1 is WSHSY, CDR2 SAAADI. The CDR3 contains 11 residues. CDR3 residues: CASSAEDTQYF. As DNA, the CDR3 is TGCGCCAGCAGTGCCGAAGATACGCAGTATTTT.

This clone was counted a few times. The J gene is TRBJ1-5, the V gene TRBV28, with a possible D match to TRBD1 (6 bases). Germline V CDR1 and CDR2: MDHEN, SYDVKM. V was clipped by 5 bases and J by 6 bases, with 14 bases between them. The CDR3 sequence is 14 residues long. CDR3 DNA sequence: TGTGCCAGCAGTACCAACAGGGATGCTCAGCCCCAGCATTTT. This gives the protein CASSTNRDAQPQHF.

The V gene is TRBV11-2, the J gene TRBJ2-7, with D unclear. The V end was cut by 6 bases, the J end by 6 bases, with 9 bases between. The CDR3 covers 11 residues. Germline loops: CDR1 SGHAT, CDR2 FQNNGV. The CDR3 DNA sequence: TGTGCCAGCAGTCCCCGGGCCGAGCAGTACTTC. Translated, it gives CASSPRAEQYF. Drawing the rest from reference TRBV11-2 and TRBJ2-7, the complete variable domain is EAGVAQSPRYKIIEKRQSVAFWCNPISGHATLYWYQQILGQGPKLLIQFQNNGVVDDSQLPKDRFSAERLKGVDSTLKIQPAKLEDSAVYLCASSPRAEQYFGPGTRLTVT.

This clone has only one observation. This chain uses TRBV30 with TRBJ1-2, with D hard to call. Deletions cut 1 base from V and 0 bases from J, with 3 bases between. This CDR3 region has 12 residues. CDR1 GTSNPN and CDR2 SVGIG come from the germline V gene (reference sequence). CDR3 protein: CAWSGSNYGYTF. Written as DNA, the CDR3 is TGTGCCTGGAGTGGGTCTAACTATGGCTACACCTTC.

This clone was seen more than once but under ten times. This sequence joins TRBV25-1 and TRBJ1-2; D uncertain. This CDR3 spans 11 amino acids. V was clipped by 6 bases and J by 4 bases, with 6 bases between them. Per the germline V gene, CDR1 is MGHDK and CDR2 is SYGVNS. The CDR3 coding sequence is TGTGCCAGCAGGACGTCCTATGGCTACACCTTC. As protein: CASRTSYGYTF.

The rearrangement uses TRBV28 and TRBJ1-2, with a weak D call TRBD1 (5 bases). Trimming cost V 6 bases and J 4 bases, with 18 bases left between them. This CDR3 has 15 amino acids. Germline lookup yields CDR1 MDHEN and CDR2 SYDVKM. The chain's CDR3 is CASSTIAGRGYGYTF. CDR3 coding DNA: TGTGCCAGCAGCACAATCGCGGGGCGGGGCTATGGCTACACCTTC.

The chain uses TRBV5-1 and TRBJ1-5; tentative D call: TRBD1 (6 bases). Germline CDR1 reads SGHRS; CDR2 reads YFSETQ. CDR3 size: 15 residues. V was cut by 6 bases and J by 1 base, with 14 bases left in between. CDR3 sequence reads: CASTLSGESNQPQHF. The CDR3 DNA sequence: TGCGCCAGCACGCTATCAGGGGAGAGCAATCAGCCCCAGCATTTT.

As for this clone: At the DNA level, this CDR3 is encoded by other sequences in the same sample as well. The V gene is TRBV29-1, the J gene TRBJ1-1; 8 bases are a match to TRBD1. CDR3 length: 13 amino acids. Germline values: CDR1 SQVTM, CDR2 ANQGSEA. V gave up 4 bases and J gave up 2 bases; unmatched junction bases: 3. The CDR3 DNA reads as TGCAGCGTTGGCAGGGGGCTCAACACTGAAGCTTTCTTT. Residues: CSVGRGLNTEAFF.

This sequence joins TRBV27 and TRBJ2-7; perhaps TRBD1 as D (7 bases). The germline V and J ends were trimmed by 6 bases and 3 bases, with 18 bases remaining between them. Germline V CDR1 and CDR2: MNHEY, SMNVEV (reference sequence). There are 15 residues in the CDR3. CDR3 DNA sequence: TGTGCCAGCAGACGGTTCAGGGGGGCGCACTACGAGCAGTACTTC. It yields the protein CASRRFRGAHYEQYF.

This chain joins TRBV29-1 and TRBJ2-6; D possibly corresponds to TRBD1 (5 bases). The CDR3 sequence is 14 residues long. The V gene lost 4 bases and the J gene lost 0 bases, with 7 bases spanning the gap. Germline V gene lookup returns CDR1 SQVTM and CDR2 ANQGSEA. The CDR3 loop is CSVGQNSGANVLTF. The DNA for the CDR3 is TGCAGCGTTGGACAGAACTCTGGGGCCAACGTCCTGACTTTC.

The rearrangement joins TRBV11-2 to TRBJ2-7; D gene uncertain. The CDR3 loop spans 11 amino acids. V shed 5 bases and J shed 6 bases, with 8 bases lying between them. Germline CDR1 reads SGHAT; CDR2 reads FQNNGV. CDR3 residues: CASSPGIEQYF. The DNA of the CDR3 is TGTGCCAGCAGCCCGGGTATCGAGCAGTACTTC.

The CDR3 loop reads CATSRSLADSPLHF. The CDR3 nucleotides read TGTGCCACCAGCAGGAGCCTCGCTGATTCACCCCTCCACTTT. The genes are TRBV15 and TRBJ1-6, with no clear D. CDR1 LNHNV and CDR2 YYDKDF come from the germline V gene (reference sequence). The germline V and J ends were trimmed by 3 bases and 8 bases, with 11 bases remaining between them. This CDR3 has 14 residues.

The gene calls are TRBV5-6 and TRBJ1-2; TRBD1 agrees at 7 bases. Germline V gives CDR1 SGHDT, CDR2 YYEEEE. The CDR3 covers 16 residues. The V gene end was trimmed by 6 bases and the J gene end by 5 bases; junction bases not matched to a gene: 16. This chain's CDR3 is CASIRDRSGIYYGYTF. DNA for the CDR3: TGTGCCAGCATCCGGGACAGATCAGGCATTTATTATGGCTACACCTTC.

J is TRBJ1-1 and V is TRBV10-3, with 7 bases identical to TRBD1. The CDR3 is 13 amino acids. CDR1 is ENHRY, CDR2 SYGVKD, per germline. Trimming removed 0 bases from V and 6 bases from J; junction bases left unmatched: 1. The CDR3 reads CAISESGTAEAFF. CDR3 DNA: TGTGCCATCAGTGAGTCGGGGACAGCTGAAGCTTTCTTT.

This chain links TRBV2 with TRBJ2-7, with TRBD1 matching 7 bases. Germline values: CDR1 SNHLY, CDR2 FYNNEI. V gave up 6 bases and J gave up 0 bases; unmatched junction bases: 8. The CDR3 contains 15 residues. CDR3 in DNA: TGTGCCAGCAGCCCCGGGACAGACCTCTCCTACGAGCAGTACTTC. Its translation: CASSPGTDLSYEQYF.

The CDR3 loop is CASSQLGSDTGELFF. For the CDR3, the DNA is TGTGCCAGCAGCCAGCTGGGATCGGACACCGGGGAGCTGTTTTTT. The rearrangement joins TRBV11-2 to TRBJ2-2; D not certain. Germline CDR1 reads SGHAT; CDR2 reads FQNNGV. V lost 5 bases and J 3 bases, leaving 13 bases between the germline ends. The CDR3 is 15 amino acids.

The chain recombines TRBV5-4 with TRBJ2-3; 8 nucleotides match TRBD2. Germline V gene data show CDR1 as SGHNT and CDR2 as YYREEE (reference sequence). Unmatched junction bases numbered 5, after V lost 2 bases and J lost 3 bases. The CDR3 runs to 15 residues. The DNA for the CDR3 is TGTGCCAGCAGCTTTATGGGACTAGGTACAGATACGCAGTATTTT. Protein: CASSFMGLGTDTQYF.

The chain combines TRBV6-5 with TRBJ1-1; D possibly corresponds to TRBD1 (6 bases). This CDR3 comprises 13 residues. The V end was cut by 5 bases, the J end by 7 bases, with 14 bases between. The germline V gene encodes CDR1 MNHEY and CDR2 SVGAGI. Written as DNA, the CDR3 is TGTGCCAGCAGTCTTACCCAGGGGATTGAAGCTTTCTTT. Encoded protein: CASSLTQGIEAFF.

CDR3 protein: CAISEGSGYGYTF. The CDR3 DNA follows: TGTGCCATCAGTGAGGGCAGTGGATATGGCTACACCTTC. V and J are TRBV10-3 and TRBJ1-2; D not resolved. The CDR3 extends over 13 amino acids. Germline V CDR1 and CDR2: ENHRY, SYGVKD. Trimming took off 2 bases at V and 5 bases at J, with 9 bases between the two ends.

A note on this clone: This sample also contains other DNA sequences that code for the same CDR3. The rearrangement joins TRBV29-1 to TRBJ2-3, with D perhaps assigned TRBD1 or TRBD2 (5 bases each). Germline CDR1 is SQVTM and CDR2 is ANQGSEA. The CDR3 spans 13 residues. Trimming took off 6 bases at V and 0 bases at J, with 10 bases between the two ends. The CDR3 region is CSVGTASTDTQYF. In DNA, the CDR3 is TGCAGCGTAGGGACGGCTAGCACAGATACGCAGTATTTT.

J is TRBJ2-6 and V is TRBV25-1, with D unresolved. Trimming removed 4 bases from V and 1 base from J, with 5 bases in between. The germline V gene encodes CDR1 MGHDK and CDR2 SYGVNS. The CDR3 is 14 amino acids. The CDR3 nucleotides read TGTGCCAGCAGTGTGAGTTCTGGGGCCAACGTCCTGACTTTC. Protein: CASSVSSGANVLTF.

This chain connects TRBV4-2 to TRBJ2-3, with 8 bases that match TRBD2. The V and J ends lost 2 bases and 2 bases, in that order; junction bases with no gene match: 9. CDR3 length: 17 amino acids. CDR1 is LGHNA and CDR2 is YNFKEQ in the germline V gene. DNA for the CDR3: TGTGCCAGCAGCCAACTTGGTAGCGGGGAGTACACAGATACGCAGTATTTT. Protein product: CASSQLGSGEYTDTQYF.

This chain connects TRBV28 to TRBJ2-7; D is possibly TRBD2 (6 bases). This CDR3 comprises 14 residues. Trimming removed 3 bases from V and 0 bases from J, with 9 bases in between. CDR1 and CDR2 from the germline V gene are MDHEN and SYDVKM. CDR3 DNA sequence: TGTGCCAGCAGTTTGGGACTCTCCTCCTACGAGCAGTACTTC. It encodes CASSLGLSSYEQYF.

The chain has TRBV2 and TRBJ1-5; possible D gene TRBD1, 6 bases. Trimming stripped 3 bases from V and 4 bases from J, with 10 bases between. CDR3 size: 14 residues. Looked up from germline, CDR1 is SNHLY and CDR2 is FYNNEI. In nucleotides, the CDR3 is TGTGCCAGCAGTGAGCTGGGGGCGAATCAGCCCCAGCATTTT. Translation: CASSELGANQPQHF.

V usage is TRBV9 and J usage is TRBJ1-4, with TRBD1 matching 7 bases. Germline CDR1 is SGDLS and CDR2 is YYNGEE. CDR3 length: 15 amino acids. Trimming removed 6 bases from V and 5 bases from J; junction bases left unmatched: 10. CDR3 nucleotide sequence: TGTGCCAGCAACCCGACCGGGACAGAGAATGAAAAACTGTTTTTT. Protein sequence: CASNPTGTENEKLFF. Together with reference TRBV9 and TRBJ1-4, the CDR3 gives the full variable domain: DSGVTQTPKHLITATGQRVTLRCSPRSGDLSVYWYQQSLDQGLQFLIQYYNGEERAKGNILERFSAQQFPDLHSELNLSSLELGDSALYFCASNPTGTENEKLFFGSGTQLSVL.

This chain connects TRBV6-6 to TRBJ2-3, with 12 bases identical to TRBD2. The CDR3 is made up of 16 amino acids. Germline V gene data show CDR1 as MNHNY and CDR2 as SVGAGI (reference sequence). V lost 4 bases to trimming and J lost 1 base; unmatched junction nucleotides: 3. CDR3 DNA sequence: TGTGCCAGCAGTTCTAGCGGGGGGGGACGCACAGATACGCAGTATTTT. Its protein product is CASSSSGGGRTDTQYF.

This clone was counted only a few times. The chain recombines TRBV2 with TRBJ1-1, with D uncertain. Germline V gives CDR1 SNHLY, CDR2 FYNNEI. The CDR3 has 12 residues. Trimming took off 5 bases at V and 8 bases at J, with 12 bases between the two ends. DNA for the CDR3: TGTGCCAGCAGTACCCTAGGAATAGAAGCTTTCTTT. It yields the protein CASSTLGIEAFF.

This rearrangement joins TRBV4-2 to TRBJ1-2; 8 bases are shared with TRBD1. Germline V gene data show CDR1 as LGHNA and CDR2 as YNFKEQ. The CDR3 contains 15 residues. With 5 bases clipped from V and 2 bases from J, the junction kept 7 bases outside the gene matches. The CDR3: CASSAYRTGNYGYTF. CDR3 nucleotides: TGTGCCAGCAGCGCCTACCGGACAGGGAACTATGGCTACACCTTC.